This T cell receptor (beta chain) was recorded in a study of cytomegalovirus exposure and HLA in healthy donors. Looking at the study overall: In a later analysis, it was reported that the roughly 130 validation repertoires had been produced on the same platform as the 700 or so repertoires belonging to the first cohort.

Findings and caveats of the study: Reportedly, diagnosis of cytomegalovirus status by the classifier showed high specificity and sensitivity. The tendency of first-cohort TCR clusters to co-occur in the 120 or so validation repertoires was identified by a subsequent analysis. Overall, about 160 TCR beta chains were annotated as cytomegalovirus-associated.

Turning to this clone: Its antigen is currently unknown.

Only in-frame clones appear in the TCRdb table, and some are missing; sequencing was by immunoSEQ multiplex PCR. The top ten clones hold about 2% of a sample with more than 95,000 clones, roughly 89% of them seen once. This CDR3 spans 17 amino acids. The V and J ends lost 0 bases and 6 bases respectively, with 18 bases between them. The germline V gene has CDR1 SGHNT and CDR2 YENEEA. The sequence came from a woman under 30 in good health and CMV-seronegative. The V call is TRBV11-3, the J call TRBJ2-1; the D gene is possibly TRBD1 (5 bases). Input material: PBMCs. For the CDR3, the DNA is TGTGCCAGCAGCTTAGATCGATGGGGCCAGCCTTCCAATGAGCAGTTCTTC. Translated: CASSLDRWGQPSNEQFF. The whole variable domain, filled in from reference TRBV11-3 and TRBJ2-1, reads EAGVVQSPRYKIIEKKQPVAFWCNPISGHNTLYWYLQNLGQGPELLIRYENEEAVDDSQLPKDRFSAERLKGVDSTLKIQPAELGDSAVYLCASSLDRWGQPSNEQFFGPGTRLTVL.